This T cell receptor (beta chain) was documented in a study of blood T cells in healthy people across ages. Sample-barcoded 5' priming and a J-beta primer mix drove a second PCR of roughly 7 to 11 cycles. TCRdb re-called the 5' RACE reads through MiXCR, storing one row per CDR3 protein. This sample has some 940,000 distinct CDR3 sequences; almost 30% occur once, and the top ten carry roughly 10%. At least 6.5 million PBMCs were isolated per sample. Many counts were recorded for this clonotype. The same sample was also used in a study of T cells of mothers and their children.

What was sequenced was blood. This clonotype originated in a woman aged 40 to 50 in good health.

The chain's CDR3 is CSATNQGGASYEQYF. Written as DNA, the CDR3 is TGCAGTGCTACTAACCAGGGGGGGGCCTCCTACGAGCAGTACTTC. V is TRBV20-1 and J is TRBJ2-7, with D perhaps being TRBD1 or TRBD2 (7 bases each). V lost 4 bases and J 0 bases, leaving 16 bases between the germline ends. This CDR3 spans 15 amino acids. Germline CDR1 reads DFQATT; CDR2 reads SNEGSKA (reference sequence).